These 32 T cell receptor beta chains were sequenced from one sample in a study of blood T cell repertoires in COVID-19. Sequencing was performed with immunoSEQ multiplex PCR; in TCRdb, only in-frame clones are kept and a portion is missing. The profile shows roughly 700,000 clones, 70% to 90% of them singletons. The sample consisted of peripheral blood. All receptors derive from a woman between 18 and 29 years old with acute or convalescent COVID-19.

V is TRBV6-5 and J is TRBJ1-2; TRBD1 matches at 7 bases. Germline trimming cut 7 bases from V and 3 bases from J; bases unmatched to any gene: 11. This CDR3 contains 15 residues. Germline V gene data show CDR1 as MNHEY and CDR2 as SVGAGI. This chain's CDR3 is CASTPYPGGDYGYTF. The CDR3, as DNA: TGTGCCAGCACCCCCTACCCAGGGGGTGACTATGGCTACACCTTC.

The rearrangement joins TRBV9 to TRBJ1-3; D is uncertain. The CDR3 has 14 residues. The germline V and J ends were trimmed by 5 bases and 3 bases, with 12 bases remaining between them. Per the germline V gene, CDR1 is SGDLS and CDR2 is YYNGEE. The CDR3 loop reads CASSSPGSGNTIYF. CDR3 DNA sequence: TGTGCCAGCAGTTCTCCCGGGAGTGGAAACACCATATATTTT.

This rearrangement joins TRBV6-6 to TRBJ1-4; D is unresolved. The CDR3 runs 13 residues. Trimming took 0 bases from V and 7 from J, leaving 6 bases between them. From germline, CDR1 is MNHNY and CDR2 SVGAGI (reference sequence). This chain's CDR3 is CASSYSQVEKLFF. CDR3 DNA: TGTGCCAGCAGTTACTCTCAGGTTGAAAAACTGTTTTTT.

The gene calls are TRBV5-8 and TRBJ1-1, with a tentative D call TRBD1 (6 bases). The CDR3 has 16 amino acids. Germline V gene lookup returns CDR1 SGHTS and CDR2 YDEGEE. V lost 5 bases to trimming and J lost 1 base, with 18 bases between them. Here the CDR3 DNA reads TGTGCCAGCAGTTTAGACTGGGGGGGCTGGAACACTGAAGCTTTCTTT. Protein: CASSLDWGGWNTEAFF. The complete variable domain, with remaining parts taken from reference TRBV5-8 and TRBJ1-1, reads EAGVTQSPTHLIKTRGQQATLRCSPISGHTSVYWYQQALGLGLQFLLWYDEGEERNRGNFPPRFSGRQFPNYSSELNVNALELEDSALYLCASSLDWGGWNTEAFFGQGTRLTVV.

This clone was recorded once. The chain is built from TRBV28 and TRBJ1-4, with TRBD1 matching over 8 bases. This CDR3 region has 16 residues. Germline CDR1 and CDR2: MDHEN and SYDVKM. V gave up 6 bases and J gave up 4 bases; unmatched junction bases: 10. The CDR3 region is CASSPMRTGLNEKLFF. CDR3 DNA sequence: TGTGCCAGCAGCCCCATGAGGACAGGGCTTAATGAAAAACTGTTTTTT.

This rearrangement joins TRBV9 to TRBJ1-1; D ambiguous. CDR1 is SGDLS, CDR2 YYNGEE, per germline. This CDR3 region has 14 residues. V lost 4 bases and J 0 bases, leaving 10 bases between the germline ends. CDR3 in DNA: TGTGCCAGCAGCCCTACAGACCTGAACACTGAAGCTTTCTTT. It codes for CASSPTDLNTEAFF.

This chain joins TRBV19 and TRBJ1-2, with D maybe TRBD1 (5 bases). Germline CDR1 LNHDA, CDR2 SQIVND (reference sequence). Deletions cut 7 bases from V and 4 bases from J, with 13 bases between. There are 13 residues in the CDR3. CDR3 sequence (DNA): TGTGCCAGTACGCAGGGATCAGGCTATGGCTACACCTTC. This encodes CASTQGSGYGYTF. The full variable domain, its missing parts supplied by reference TRBV19 and TRBJ1-2, is DGGITQSPKYLFRKEGQNVTLSCEQNLNHDAMYWYRQDPGQGLRLIYYSQIVNDFQKGDIAEGYSVSREKKESFPLTVTSAQKNPTAFYLCASTQGSGYGYTFGSGTRLTVV.

The chain recombines TRBV5-4 with TRBJ1-1; 9 nucleotides align to TRBD1. Germline V lookup: CDR1 SGHNT, CDR2 YYREEE (reference sequence). The CDR3 has 15 residues. The junction had 5 bases not matched to a gene; V was cut back by 5 bases and J by 0 bases. The DNA of the CDR3 is TGTGCCAGCAGTATACAGGGGGCGGTGAACACTGAAGCTTTCTTT. Its protein product is CASSIQGAVNTEAFF. The full variable domain, rest sourced from reference TRBV5-4 and TRBJ1-1, is ETGVTQSPTHLIKTRGQQVTLRCSSQSGHNTVSWYQQALGQGPQFIFQYYREEENGRGNFPPRFSGLQFPNYSSELNVNALELDDSALYLCASSIQGAVNTEAFFGQGTRLTVV.

V and J are TRBV6-5 and TRBJ2-2; D possibly corresponds to TRBD1 (6 bases). CDR1 MNHEY and CDR2 SVGAGI come from the germline V gene. This CDR3 has 15 amino acids. Trimming left V 4 bases short and J 6 bases short, with 15 bases between. The CDR3, as DNA: TGTGCCAGCAGTTTTTTTACAGGGATTTCCGGGGAGCTGTTTTTT. Protein product: CASSFFTGISGELFF.

This clone was seen only once. This chain connects TRBV27 to TRBJ1-2, with no clear D. V dropped 3 bases and J dropped 2 bases, with 10 bases sitting between them. CDR1 is MNHEY and CDR2 is SMNVEV in the germline V gene (reference sequence). The CDR3 has 14 residues. The CDR3: CASSFSAGNYGYTF. As DNA, the CDR3 is TGTGCCAGCAGTTTCAGTGCGGGGAACTATGGCTACACCTTC.

This clone was recorded only once. The V and J genes are TRBV7-9 and TRBJ1-3; D unclear. The V gene lost 4 bases and the J gene lost 0 bases, with 10 bases spanning the gap. The germline V gene has CDR1 SEHNR and CDR2 FQNEAQ (reference sequence). CDR3 length: 15 amino acids. The chain's CDR3 is CASSSLTGSGNTIYF. DNA for the CDR3: TGTGCCAGCAGCTCGTTGACGGGCTCTGGAAACACCATATATTTT.

DNA of the CDR3: TGTGCCAGCAGTTCTGGACAGGGTATAGGATCACCCCTCCACTTT. Translating it yields CASSSGQGIGSPLHF. This chain uses TRBV28 with TRBJ1-6; 8 nucleotides match TRBD1. The junction had 9 bases not matched to a gene; V was cut back by 4 bases and J by 10 bases. The CDR3 length is 15 residues. Germline values: CDR1 MDHEN, CDR2 SYDVKM.

The chain uses TRBV6-6 and TRBJ1-3, with D unresolved. The length of the CDR3 is 15 residues. Germline V CDR1 and CDR2: MNHNY, SVGAGI (reference sequence). Trimming pared 6 bases from V and 3 bases from J, leaving 15 bases between. The CDR3 region is CASSSTLGSGNTIYF. The DNA of the CDR3 is TGTGCCAGCAGCTCTACCCTCGGGAGTGGAAACACCATATATTTT.

CDR3 loop: CASSVDRVGQYF. In DNA form, the CDR3 reads TGTGCCAGCAGCGTGGACAGGGTGGGGCAGTACTTC. V is TRBV11-2 and J is TRBJ2-7; TRBD1 matches at 8 bases. Germline V gene sequence: CDR1 SGHAT, CDR2 FQNNGV. The CDR3 consists of 12 residues. With V trimmed by 5 bases and J by 9 bases, 6 bases remained unmatched.

This clone was picked up one time. V and J are TRBV6-6 and TRBJ1-1; D not resolved. Trimming shortened V by 2 bases and J by 7 bases, and 5 bases separated the two germline ends. The CDR3 is 11 residues long. The germline V gene encodes CDR1 MNHNY and CDR2 SVGAGI (reference sequence). The CDR3: CASSYGSEAFF. In DNA, the CDR3 is TGTGCCAGCAGTTACGGGAGTGAAGCTTTCTTT.

V gene TRBV5-1 combines with J gene TRBJ1-2; TRBD1 matches at 10 bases. CDR3 length: 14 residues. Germline trimming cut 4 bases from V and 4 bases from J; bases unmatched to any gene: 4. CDR1 is SGHRS and CDR2 is YFSETQ in the germline V gene. DNA for the CDR3: TGCGCCAGCAGCCCGGGGACAGGGGCCTATGGCTACACCTTC. The encoded protein is CASSPGTGAYGYTF.

This chain joins TRBV10-2 and TRBJ1-1; D perhaps matches TRBD1 (6 bases). Deletions cut 10 bases from V and 5 bases from J, with 17 bases between. Looked up from germline, CDR1 is WSHSY and CDR2 is SAAADI. There are 13 residues in the CDR3. CDR3 coding DNA: TGCGCCACCATTCTTGGGGGCACGACTGAAGCTTTCTTT. This encodes CATILGGTTEAFF.

The rearrangement joins TRBV15 to TRBJ1-1, with TRBD1 matching over 9 bases. The germline V gene has CDR1 LNHNV and CDR2 YYDKDF (reference sequence). Trimming cost V 3 bases and J 4 bases; bases outside gene matches: 9. The CDR3 spans 16 residues. The chain's CDR3 is CATSRAYGQGFTEAFF. Written as DNA, the CDR3 is TGTGCCACCAGCAGGGCCTACGGACAGGGGTTCACTGAAGCTTTCTTT.

This chain connects TRBV30 to TRBJ1-3; D remains unclear. The V and J ends lost 0 bases and 1 base respectively, with 16 bases between them. The germline gives CDR1 GTSNPN, CDR2 SVGIG (reference sequence). This CDR3 is 17 amino acids long. The CDR3 region is CAWSVGSLFGSGNTIYF. In nucleotides, the CDR3 is TGTGCCTGGAGTGTAGGGAGTTTATTCGGGTCTGGAAACACCATATATTTT. The whole variable domain, remainder taken from reference TRBV30 and TRBJ1-3, is SQTIHQWPATLVQPVGSPLSLECTVEGTSNPNLYWYRQAAGRGLQLLFYSVGIGQISSEVPQNLSASRPQDRQFILSSKKLLLSDSGFYLCAWSVGSLFGSGNTIYFGEGSWLTVV.

This clone was observed once. The rearrangement links TRBV9 to TRBJ2-3, with a weak D call TRBD2 (7 bases). V was pared by 6 bases and J by 5 bases, with 16 bases between. This CDR3 has 14 residues. Germline lookup yields CDR1 SGDLS and CDR2 YYNGEE. The CDR3 coding sequence is TGTGCCAGCAATCTGGGGGGGCATATAGATACGCAGTATTTT. Translated, it gives CASNLGGHIDTQYF.

CDR3 loop: CASSMTGTDYEQYF. CDR3 DNA: TGTGCCAGTAGCATGACAGGGACCGACTACGAGCAGTACTTC. V gene TRBV19 combines with J gene TRBJ2-7; 7 positions match TRBD1. The CDR3 length is 14 residues. V dropped 6 bases and J dropped 3; count of bases not matched to a gene: 8. Germline loops: CDR1 LNHDA, CDR2 SQIVND (reference sequence).

The J gene is TRBJ1-1, the V gene TRBV7-9, with D perhaps matching TRBD1 (6 bases). Per germline, CDR1 SEHNR and CDR2 FQNEAQ (reference sequence). V was shortened by 5 bases and J by 5 bases, with 15 bases between the two germline ends. The CDR3 length is 14 residues. DNA for the CDR3: TGTGCCAGCAGCGGAAGGGGGAGGGAAACTGAAGCTTTCTTT. Its protein product is CASSGRGRETEAFF. Full variable domain (outside the CDR3, taken from reference TRBV7-9 and TRBJ1-1): DTGVSQNPRHKITKRGQNVTFRCDPISEHNRLYWYRQTLGQGPEFLTYFQNEAQLEKSRLLSDRFSAERPKGSFSTLEIQRTEQGDSAMYLCASSGRGRETEAFFGQGTRLTVV.

The chain has TRBV22-1 and TRBJ2-3; TRBD2 is the table's D call, not checked against the DNA. TRBV22-1 corresponds to a pseudogene. This CDR3 comprises 17 residues. The CDR3 nucleotides are TGTCCTGGGAGCGCCCCACCCCGGGGGGGGATTGGAGATACGCAGTATTTT. Residues: CPGSAPPRGGIGDTQYF.

The chain recombines TRBV5-6 with TRBJ1-1; D is undetermined. Trimming took 4 bases from V and 3 from J, leaving 10 bases between them. This CDR3 spans 13 amino acids. The germline V gene has CDR1 SGHDT and CDR2 YYEEEE. As DNA, the CDR3 is TGTGCCAGCAGCCCGGGTAGATACACTGAAGCTTTCTTT. Its translation is CASSPGRYTEAFF.

The rearrangement links TRBV5-5 to TRBJ2-7, with 8 bases identical to TRBD1. Trimming took 4 bases from V and 4 from J; bases not matched to a gene: 1. CDR3 length: 12 amino acids. Germline CDR1 is SGHKS and CDR2 is YYEKEE (reference sequence). In DNA form, the CDR3 reads TGTGCCAGCAGCCGACAGGGGTACGAGCAGTACTTC. It codes for CASSRQGYEQYF.

The V and J genes are TRBV6-2 or TRBV6-3 and TRBJ1-1; 7 bases align to TRBD1. This CDR3 has 16 amino acids. With 4 bases clipped from V and 2 bases from J, the junction kept 10 bases outside the gene matches. The V gene's germline CDR1 is MNHEY and CDR2 SVGEGT. As DNA, the CDR3 is TGTGCCAGCAGTTCGCGACCCGGGACAGCTAACACTGAAGCTTTCTTT. This sequence encodes CASSSRPGTANTEAFF.

Remarks on this clone: Other DNA sequences in the sample encode the same CDR3. V usage is TRBV29-1 and J usage is TRBJ1-1; no reliable D call. This CDR3 has 12 residues. Trimming shortened V by 4 bases and J by 1 base, and 7 bases separated the two germline ends. Germline CDR1 is SQVTM and CDR2 is ANQGSEA. The CDR3 DNA follows: TGCAGCGTTGGGAGGGCGAACACTGAAGCTTTCTTT. This encodes CSVGRANTEAFF.

The V and J genes are TRBV10-3 and TRBJ1-2; D unresolved. CDR1 ENHRY and CDR2 SYGVKD come from the germline V gene. This CDR3 is 14 amino acids long. V was trimmed by 5 bases and J by 2 bases, leaving 12 bases between them. The CDR3, as DNA: TGTGCCATCAGTACCGAAACAGTGAACTATGGCTACACCTTC. Its protein is CAISTETVNYGYTF.

This clone turned up a few times. The chain links TRBV20-1 to TRBJ2-2; 8 positions agree with TRBD2. The CDR3 is 13 residues long. V gave up 3 bases and J gave up 6 bases; unmatched junction bases: 3. Germline CDR1 DFQATT, CDR2 SNEGSKA (reference sequence). As DNA, the CDR3 is TGCAGTGCTAGTGGGACTAGTCCCGGGGAGCTGTTTTTT. It specifies CSASGTSPGELFF.

The V and J genes are TRBV28 and TRBJ1-1; D call uncertain. The V and J ends lost 3 bases and 1 base respectively, with 6 bases between them. This CDR3 has 13 amino acids. Per germline, CDR1 MDHEN and CDR2 SYDVKM. CDR3 in amino acids: CASSFFQNTEAFF. The DNA of the CDR3 is TGTGCCAGCAGTTTTTTCCAGAACACTGAAGCTTTCTTT.

The chain recombines TRBV5-1 with TRBJ1-2; D possibly corresponds to TRBD1 (6 bases). This CDR3 has 14 amino acids. V was cut by 3 bases and J by 2 bases, with 11 bases left in between. CDR1 is SGHRS and CDR2 is YFSETQ in the germline V gene. This CDR3 reads CASSSEQGNYGYTF. In DNA, the CDR3 is TGCGCCAGCAGCTCGGAACAGGGAAACTATGGCTACACCTTC.

The chain links TRBV6-5 to TRBJ1-1; D unresolved. V was trimmed by 0 bases and J by 8 bases, leaving 13 bases between them. The CDR3 consists of 14 residues. Per germline, CDR1 MNHEY and CDR2 SVGAGI. The CDR3 coding sequence is TGTGCCAGCAGTTACTCGAAGATGTCAAGCGAAGCTTTCTTT. This sequence encodes CASSYSKMSSEAFF.